The 10 T cell receptor beta chains listed next were all sequenced from one sample in a study of cytotoxic CD8 clonotypes in ibrutinib-treated CLL. Here immunoSEQ multiplex PCR was the method, and the copy in TCRdb shows in-frame clones only, minus some. There are about 140,000 clones in the sample; over 75% occur only once, and roughly 7.6% lies in the top ten. The sample in question was PBMCs, obtained after 36 months of ibrutinib treatment. These receptors came from a human donor with chronic lymphocytic leukemia.

This clone was observed once. The V gene is TRBV15, the J gene TRBJ1-1; the D is unclear. V lost 0 bases, J lost 0 bases, and 8 bases lay in between. The CDR3 loop spans 15 amino acids. CDR1 and CDR2 from the germline V gene are LNHNV and YYDKDF (reference sequence). The CDR3 DNA sequence: TGTGCCACCAGCAGAGAAGGGTTCATGAACACTGAAGCTTTCTTT. Translation: CATSREGFMNTEAFF.

V is TRBV18 and J is TRBJ2-7; 8 bases map to TRBD2. The CDR3 covers 16 residues. The junction had 9 bases not matched to a gene; V was cut back by 1 base and J by 4 bases. The germline gives CDR1 KGHSH, CDR2 LQKENI. CDR3 amino acids: CASSPQGGLAGYEQYF. Written as DNA, the CDR3 is TGTGCCAGCTCACCACAAGGGGGTCTAGCGGGTTACGAGCAGTACTTC.

The J gene is TRBJ1-1, the V gene TRBV5-1; no definite D call. Germline V lookup: CDR1 SGHRS, CDR2 YFSETQ. The ends were cut back, 4 bases at V and 0 bases at J, with 10 bases in the middle. The CDR3 length is 14 residues. This chain's CDR3 is CASSRGRLNTEAFF. CDR3 coding DNA: TGCGCCAGCAGCAGAGGACGGCTGAACACTGAAGCTTTCTTT.

The chain links TRBV4-2 to TRBJ2-2; a possible D gene is TRBD1 (6 bases). Between the trimmed V and J ends, which lost 0 bases and 6 bases, there was a span of 8 bases. Germline-derived CDR1 and CDR2 are LGHNA and YNFKEQ. The length of the CDR3 is 14 residues. As DNA, the CDR3 is TGTGCCAGCAGCCAAGACAGGGGCCCCGGGGAGCTGTTTTTT. It specifies CASSQDRGPGELFF.

The chain is built from TRBV19 and TRBJ1-2, with 7 bases that match TRBD1. Germline CDR1 and CDR2: LNHDA and SQIVND (reference sequence). The junction had 8 bases not matched to a gene; V was cut back by 5 bases and J by 5 bases. There are 14 residues in the CDR3. As DNA, the CDR3 is TGTGCCAGTAGTCCCGCGGGACAGATGTATGGCTACACCTTC. As protein: CASSPAGQMYGYTF.

The sample holds many counts of this clone. The chain employs TRBV10-2 and TRBJ1-5; D remains unclear. The V and J ends lost 0 bases and 0 bases respectively, with 9 bases between them. CDR1 and CDR2 from the germline V gene are WSHSY and SAAADI. The CDR3 has 16 residues. CDR3 amino acids: CASSESPGNSNQPQHF. The CDR3 DNA follows: TGCGCCAGCAGTGAGTCTCCGGGAAATAGCAATCAGCCCCAGCATTTT.

This chain connects TRBV28 to TRBJ1-2, with 9 bases matching TRBD1. The CDR3 totals 14 residues. Germline assignment: CDR1 MDHEN and CDR2 SYDVKM. V shed 3 bases and J 7 bases; nucleotides not matched to a gene: 6. The CDR3 nucleotides read TGTGCCAGCAGTTTCCTACAGGGGGCGCTTGGCTACACCTTC. Translated, it gives CASSFLQGALGYTF.

The rearrangement joins TRBV5-8 to TRBJ2-1, with a weak D call TRBD2 (6 bases). Germline CDR1 reads SGHTS; CDR2 reads YDEGEE. This CDR3 spans 12 amino acids. Trimming removed 0 bases at V and 13 bases at J, with 11 bases between. The CDR3 nucleotides are TGTGCCAGCAGCTTGGCACTGGCGGGACAGTTCTTC. Its protein product is CASSLALAGQFF. Full variable domain (rest looked up from reference TRBV5-8 and TRBJ2-1): EAGVTQSPTHLIKTRGQQATLRCSPISGHTSVYWYQQALGLGLQFLLWYDEGEERNRGNFPPRFSGRQFPNYSSELNVNALELEDSALYLCASSLALAGQFFGPGTRLTVL.

V is TRBV5-1 and J is TRBJ1-2; D is unclear. Germline CDR1 and CDR2: SGHRS and YFSETQ. The CDR3 has 15 residues. V lost 4 bases and J 0 bases, leaving 13 bases between the germline ends. CDR3 nucleotide sequence: TGCGCCAGCAGCCCCGCACGGGGAGCTAACTATGGCTACACCTTC. Protein product: CASSPARGANYGYTF.

The genes are TRBV19 and TRBJ2-2; 10 nucleotides agree with TRBD2. Trimming cost V 3 bases and J 5 bases; bases outside gene matches: 6. The germline gives CDR1 LNHDA, CDR2 SQIVND (reference sequence). The CDR3 has 16 amino acids. CDR3 amino acids: CASSIWSSGRTGELFF. The CDR3 DNA is TGTGCCAGTAGTATCTGGTCTAGCGGGAGAACCGGGGAGCTGTTTTTT.